Described below is a single TCR beta chain sequence and its context. This sample stems from a study of technical replicates of blood from several donors. This CDR3 spans 16 amino acids. V was clipped by 1 base and J by 2 bases, with 13 bases between them. Germline V gene lookup returns CDR1 LGHNA and CDR2 YNFKEQ. Sequenced by immunoSEQ multiplex PCR; TCRdb stores in-frame clones only, minus some. This sample has just over 70,000 clones, with about 94% found just once. The source of this sequence is a human donor in good health. Material: T cells isolated from PBMCs. The V gene is TRBV4-2, the J gene TRBJ2-3; a weak D match, TRBD2 (5 bases). CDR3 in DNA: TGTGCCAGCAGCCAAGGCCCGGGGATCCTCACAGATACGCAGTATTTT. Its translation: CASSQGPGILTDTQYF.